The clone carrying this T cell receptor (beta chain) was picked up a small number of times. Antigen specificity is unknown. These data come from a study of T cells after yellow fever vaccination. Conversion of TCR transcripts into cDNA relied on 5'RACE template switching, which added a universal primer site and UMIs. Using its own MiXCR run on the 5' RACE reads, TCRdb lists one record per CDR3 protein. This sample has 550,000 or so distinct CDR3 sequences, with around 21% found just once. CDR1 is KGHDR and CDR2 is SFDVKD in the germline V gene. The CDR3 runs 16 residues. V shed 3 bases and J shed 2 bases, with 14 bases lying between them. The study, taken as a whole, reports: Contaminating bulk clonotypes could be abundant in FACS-sorted repertoires. Primary-vaccination clones mostly resurfaced post-booster (approximately 96% CD4, more than 80% CD8).

J is TRBJ2-3 and V is TRBV24-1, with TRBD1 as a possible D gene (5 bases). Sequencing used PBMCs, obtained 15 days after the yellow fever booster vaccination. The TCR was taken from a man aged 30 to 45 who received the YFV17D yellow fever vaccine. CDR3 sequence (DNA): TGTGCCACCAGTGATCCAGGGTGGGAATACACAGATACGCAGTATTTT. Translated, it gives CATSDPGWEYTDTQYF.